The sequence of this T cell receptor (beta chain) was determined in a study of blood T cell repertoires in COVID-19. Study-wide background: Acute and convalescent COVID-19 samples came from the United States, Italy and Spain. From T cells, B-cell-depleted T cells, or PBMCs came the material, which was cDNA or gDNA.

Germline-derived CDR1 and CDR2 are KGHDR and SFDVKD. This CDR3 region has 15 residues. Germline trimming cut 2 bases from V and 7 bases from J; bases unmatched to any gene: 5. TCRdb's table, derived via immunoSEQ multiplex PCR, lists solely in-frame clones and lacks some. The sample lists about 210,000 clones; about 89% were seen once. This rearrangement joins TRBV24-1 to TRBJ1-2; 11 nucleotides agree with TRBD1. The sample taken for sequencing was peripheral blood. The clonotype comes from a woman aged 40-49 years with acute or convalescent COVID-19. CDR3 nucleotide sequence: TGTGCCACCAGTGATTCCGGACAGGGGGCGAGTGGCTACACCTTC. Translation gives CATSDSGQGASGYTF.